This record looks at one T cell receptor beta chain sequence and its context. Its antigen remains unidentified. The junction departs from germline at one end; a sequencing error may be responsible. This entry belongs to a study of molecular identifiers for immune sequencing clone quantification. This CDR3 is 13 amino acids long. Germline values: CDR1 MNHEY, CDR2 SVGEGT. TCRdb independently ran MiXCR on the PCR reads; one entry per CDR3 protein. The sample lists about 320,000 distinct CDR3 sequences; about a quarter were seen once. Broader study findings: Over 97% of effector molecules, but under 1% in naive cells, were held by clones with more than 20 RNA copies.

The chain carries TRBV6-2 or TRBV6-3 and TRBJ2-7, with unresolved D. Sequences were obtained from naive CD8+ T cells from blood, with Jurkat cell RNA spiked in. The subset is: FACS-sorted CD8+CD4-CCR7+CD45RA+ naive T cells. The TCR was taken from a human donor in good health. Some libraries in this study had Jurkat cell RNA spiked in. The CDR3 coding sequence is TGTGCCTGCAGTTACGGTTCGGGTTACGAGCAGTACTTC. Amino acids: CACSYGSGYEQYF.